These 22 T cell receptor beta chains came from one sample sequenced in a study of control samples from healthy donors and cancer patients. Produced via immunoSEQ multiplex PCR; TCRdb's table is partial and in-frame only. The table has around 58,000 clones, 95% to 97% seen once. Sequencing input: blood. The receptors here all came from a woman younger than 30 in good health.

CDR3 sequence: CASSLGGAGSTDTQYF. CDR3 DNA: TGTGCCAGCAGCTTGGGAGGGGCTGGTAGCACAGATACGCAGTATTTT. This chain links TRBV7-3 with TRBJ2-3, with TRBD2 identical over 7 bases. The CDR3 runs 16 residues. Trimming cost V 3 bases and J 0 bases; bases outside gene matches: 6. The germline CDR1 and CDR2 sequences are SGHTA and FQGTGA.

V gene TRBV27 combines with J gene TRBJ1-6, with a tentative D call TRBD1 (5 bases). In germline, CDR1 is MNHEY, CDR2 SMNVEV (reference sequence). Trimming took 5 bases from V and 7 from J, leaving 9 bases between them. This CDR3 contains 13 residues. The CDR3 DNA reads TGTGCCAGCAGTACAGGAGGCAATTCACCCCTCCACTTT. This translates into CASSTGGNSPLHF.

The rearrangement uses TRBV7-3 and TRBJ2-1, with a possible D match to TRBD2 (6 bases). The germline V gene has CDR1 SGHTA and CDR2 FQGTGA. The CDR3 has 13 residues. Trimming pared 5 bases from V and 7 bases from J, leaving 12 bases between. For the CDR3, the DNA is TGTGCCAGCAGCCGCGGACTAAGGAATGAGCAGTTCTTC. Its protein product is CASSRGLRNEQFF.

A single count supports this clone. The J gene is TRBJ1-2, the V gene TRBV15, with D unresolved. V was shortened by 0 bases and J by 8 bases, with 10 bases between the two germline ends. The germline CDR1 and CDR2 sequences are LNHNV and YYDKDF (reference sequence). CDR3 length: 13 amino acids. Here the CDR3 reads CATSRDLSWGYTF. As DNA, the CDR3 is TGTGCCACCAGCAGAGATCTAAGTTGGGGCTACACCTTC.

In DNA, the CDR3 is TGTGCCAGCAGTGAGATAGGGACCAACTATGGCTACACCTTC. Residues: CASSEIGTNYGYTF. The V gene is TRBV2, the J gene TRBJ1-2; tentative D call: TRBD1 (5 bases). The V and J ends lost 3 bases and 2 bases respectively, with 10 bases between them. The germline gives CDR1 SNHLY, CDR2 FYNNEI. The CDR3 is 14 residues long.

This chain joins TRBV12-3 or TRBV12-4 and TRBJ1-5; D gene ambiguous. V lost 5 bases to trimming and J lost 4 bases, with 6 bases between them. CDR3 length: 12 amino acids. Written as DNA, the CDR3 is TGTGCCAGCAGTCTGGCTAATCAGCCCCAGCATTTT. Translating gives CASSLANQPQHF.

The V gene is TRBV10-2, the J gene TRBJ1-2; weak D call: TRBD1 (5 bases). In germline, CDR1 is WSHSY, CDR2 SAAADI. The CDR3 runs 12 residues. V lost 11 bases to trimming and J lost 4 bases, with 14 bases between them. CDR3 sequence: CASRGGSYGYTF. The CDR3 DNA follows: TGCGCCTCCCGTGGGGGGTCCTATGGCTACACCTTC.

J is TRBJ1-4 and V is TRBV7-6; 10 positions agree with TRBD1. V gave up 3 bases and J gave up 6 bases; unmatched junction bases: 13. CDR1 and CDR2 from the germline V gene are SGHVS and FNYEAQ. This CDR3 comprises 18 residues. Here the CDR3 reads CASSFRPYPGTGDEKLFF. The DNA of the CDR3 is TGTGCCAGCAGCTTCCGTCCTTACCCCGGGACAGGGGATGAAAAACTGTTTTTT. Filled out from reference TRBV7-6 and TRBJ1-4, the complete variable domain reads GAGVSQSPRYKVTKRGQDVALRCDPISGHVSLYWYRQALGQGPEFLTYFNYEAQQDKSGLPNDRFSAERPEGSISTLTIQRTEQRDSAMYRCASSFRPYPGTGDEKLFFGSGTQLSVL.

The genes are TRBV11-2 and TRBJ1-1, with D tentatively TRBD1 (5 bases). Trimming cost V 5 bases and J 6 bases, with 16 bases left between them. From germline, CDR1 is SGHAT and CDR2 FQNNGV. This CDR3 spans 14 amino acids. This CDR3 is CASSPWAGTAEAFF. DNA of the CDR3: TGTGCCAGCAGCCCCTGGGCAGGGACCGCTGAAGCTTTCTTT.

V usage is TRBV7-8 and J usage is TRBJ2-7, with a possible D match to TRBD1 (5 bases). CDR1 is SGHVS, CDR2 FQNEAQ, per germline. V lost 5 bases and J 5 bases, leaving 22 bases between the germline ends. The CDR3 is made up of 16 amino acids. CDR3 region: CASSPPRFGPQDEQYF. CDR3 nucleotides: TGTGCCAGCAGCCCCCCTAGGTTCGGACCACAGGACGAGCAGTACTTC.

V usage is TRBV9 and J usage is TRBJ2-3, with 7 bases fitting TRBD2. There are 14 residues in the CDR3. Trimming cost V 6 bases and J 6 bases; bases outside gene matches: 10. Looked up from germline, CDR1 is SGDLS and CDR2 is YYNGEE. The CDR3 DNA reads as TGTGCCAGCAACCCCGGGGAGGGATCCGATACGCAGTATTTT. Translating gives CASNPGEGSDTQYF.

The rearrangement uses TRBV9 and TRBJ2-2; 10 bases map to TRBD2. V gave up 4 bases and J gave up 1 base; unmatched junction bases: 1. CDR1 SGDLS and CDR2 YYNGEE come from the germline V gene. The CDR3 extends over 15 amino acids. The CDR3 bases are TGTGCCAGCAGCTCTAGCGGGGGGAACACCGGGGAGCTGTTTTTT. Its translation is CASSSSGGNTGELFF.

The chain employs TRBV19 and TRBJ1-6, with 9 nucleotides matching TRBD1. Germline V gives CDR1 LNHDA, CDR2 SQIVND (reference sequence). The CDR3 covers 14 residues. V trimming: 5 bases; J trimming: 7 bases; junction bases outside the gene matches: 3. In nucleotides, the CDR3 is TGTGCCAGTAGTGGGACAGGGCAGAATTCACCCCTCCACTTT. It translates to CASSGTGQNSPLHF. Supplemented by reference TRBV19 and TRBJ1-6, the full variable domain reads DGGITQSPKYLFRKEGQNVTLSCEQNLNHDAMYWYRQDPGQGLRLIYYSQIVNDFQKGDIAEGYSVSREKKESFPLTVTSAQKNPTAFYLCASSGTGQNSPLHFGNGTRLTVT.

This chain joins TRBV2 and TRBJ2-7, with D unclear. The CDR3 spans 13 residues. Germline V CDR1 and CDR2: SNHLY, FYNNEI. The V gene lost 6 bases and the J gene lost 1 base, with 10 bases spanning the gap. CDR3 protein: CASREIGSYEQYF. DNA for the CDR3: TGTGCCAGCAGAGAAATAGGGTCCTACGAGCAGTACTTC.

The chain uses TRBV19 and TRBJ1-6; D ambiguous. This CDR3 spans 14 amino acids. The V gene lost 3 bases and the J gene lost 6 bases, with 9 bases spanning the gap. CDR1 LNHDA and CDR2 SQIVND come from the germline V gene (reference sequence). The CDR3 DNA reads as TGTGCCAGTAGTATGGCCTCAGTTAATTCACCCCTCCACTTT. It is translated as CASSMASVNSPLHF.

This sequence joins TRBV27 and TRBJ1-2; possibly TRBD1 for D (5 bases). CDR3 length equals 13 residues. Trimming took off 5 bases at V and 4 bases at J, with 11 bases between the two ends. From germline, CDR1 is MNHEY and CDR2 SMNVEV (reference sequence). CDR3 DNA sequence: TGTGCCAGCAGTCCAAGCAGGGCCTATGGCTACACCTTC. It yields the protein CASSPSRAYGYTF.

This rearrangement joins TRBV29-1 to TRBJ1-2, with D uncertain. Trimming took 5 bases from V and 3 from J, leaving 10 bases between them. Germline CDR1 is SQVTM and CDR2 is ANQGSEA. The CDR3 is 12 residues long. CDR3 nucleotides: TGCAGCGTTTTCCTGAGGGACTATGGCTACACCTTC. It yields the protein CSVFLRDYGYTF.

The V and J genes are TRBV2 and TRBJ1-2; possible D gene TRBD1, 5 bases. Germline CDR1 reads SNHLY; CDR2 reads FYNNEI. The CDR3 has 13 residues. The V end was cut by 5 bases, the J end by 4 bases, with 11 bases between. CDR3 nucleotides: TGTGCCAGCAGTCCTGACAGAAGCTATGGCTACACCTTC. Translated: CASSPDRSYGYTF.

This chain connects TRBV10-3 to TRBJ2-7, with unresolved D. The CDR3 sequence is 11 residues long. Germline CDR1 is ENHRY and CDR2 is SYGVKD. V was trimmed by 10 bases and J by 5 bases, leaving 12 bases between them. CDR3 loop: CATQTSNEQYF. In DNA form, the CDR3 reads TGTGCCACCCAGACGAGTAACGAGCAGTACTTC.

This clone was seen only once. V gene TRBV4-1 combines with J gene TRBJ1-2; D perhaps matches TRBD1 (5 bases). CDR1 is MGHRA and CDR2 is YSYEKL in the germline V gene. Trimming shortened V by 5 bases and J by 6 bases, and 19 bases separated the two germline ends. The CDR3 loop spans 15 amino acids. In nucleotides, the CDR3 is TGCGCCAGCAGCATCCCTGGAAGGCAGGGCGATGGCTACACCTTC. Translated: CASSIPGRQGDGYTF.

This sequence joins TRBV6-5 and TRBJ1-1; D ambiguous. The CDR3 has 11 amino acids. The germline gives CDR1 MNHEY, CDR2 SVGAGI. V was shortened by 9 bases and J by 4 bases, with 9 bases between the two germline ends. The CDR3 DNA reads TGTGCCAGTTTGCGGGGCACTGAAGCTTTCTTT. It specifies CASLRGTEAFF.

The chain has TRBV19 and TRBJ2-1; D unresolved. The V and J ends lost 7 bases and 1 base respectively, with 8 bases between them. CDR1 and CDR2 (germline): LNHDA, SQIVND (reference sequence). The CDR3 sequence is 13 residues long. The CDR3 loop reads CASTGWSYNEQFF. The CDR3 DNA sequence: TGTGCCAGTACGGGCTGGTCCTACAATGAGCAGTTCTTC. The full variable domain, completed using reference TRBV19 and TRBJ2-1, is DGGITQSPKYLFRKEGQNVTLSCEQNLNHDAMYWYRQDPGQGLRLIYYSQIVNDFQKGDIAEGYSVSREKKESFPLTVTSAQKNPTAFYLCASTGWSYNEQFFGPGTRLTVL.